Presented here are 19 T cell receptor beta chains from one specimen sequenced in a study of cytomegalovirus exposure and HLA in healthy donors (dated by TCRdb to the late 2010s). Library construction relied on the immunoSEQ multiplex PCR assay. Here the immuneACCESS table is served through TCRdb, limited to in-frame sequences with V and J called. Missing clones are a known gap in these copies; in checked studies unresolved V genes cover under half, and the rest lacks a known reason. The table for this sample lists about 160,000 clones; around 85% of them were counted only once. Roughly 5.7% of the sample rests with the top ten. The sequencing input was PBMCs. Every receptor here comes from a woman aged 25 to 39 in good health and CMV-seronegative.

This chain joins TRBV4-3 and TRBJ1-5; no firm D call. V lost 1 base and J 5 bases, leaving 18 bases between the germline ends. Germline lookup yields CDR1 LGHNA and CDR2 YSLEER. The CDR3 runs 17 residues. For the CDR3, the DNA is TGCGCCAGCAGCCAAGGTTTTGAGGGTGATTGCTATCAGCCCCAGCATTTT. Protein: CASSQGFEGDCYQPQHF.

This rearrangement joins TRBV30 to TRBJ1-2; TRBD1 is a possible D gene (6 bases). Looked up from germline, CDR1 is GTSNPN and CDR2 is SVGIG (reference sequence). Trimming pared 3 bases from V and 0 bases from J, leaving 17 bases between. This CDR3 has 16 residues. The CDR3 sequence is CAWRLPGQKANYGYTF. CDR3 nucleotides: TGTGCCTGGAGGCTCCCAGGACAGAAGGCTAACTATGGCTACACCTTC.

The rearrangement uses TRBV7-2 and TRBJ1-4; 8 bases map to TRBD1. Germline CDR1 SGHTA, CDR2 FQGNSA. The CDR3 covers 14 residues. V lost 6 bases, J lost 7 bases, and 7 bases stayed unmatched. The CDR3 DNA follows: TGTGCCAGCAGTCCGGACAGGGCCGGTGAAAAACTGTTTTTT. The encoded protein is CASSPDRAGEKLFF. The entire variable domain, with the rest obtained from reference TRBV7-2 and TRBJ1-4, is as follows: GAGVSQSPSNKVTEKGKDVELRCDPISGHTALYWYRQSLGQGLEFLIYFQGNSAPDKSGLPSDRFSAERTGGSVSTLTIQRTQQEDSAVYLCASSPDRAGEKLFFGSGTQLSVL.

This clone has only one observation. This chain uses TRBV19 with TRBJ2-7; tentatively, D is TRBD1 (5 bases). There are 15 residues in the CDR3. The V end lost 8 bases, the J end lost 1 base, and 18 bases lay between the germline ends. Germline V gives CDR1 LNHDA, CDR2 SQIVND (reference sequence). The CDR3 loop reads CASGRKETASYEQYF. In DNA form, the CDR3 reads TGTGCCAGTGGGCGTAAGGAGACAGCGTCCTACGAGCAGTACTTC.

This clone was seen once. The CDR3 is CSVGTGEYEQYF. DNA for the CDR3: TGCAGCGTCGGGACAGGGGAGTACGAGCAGTACTTC. This sequence joins TRBV29-1 and TRBJ2-7, with 10 bases identical to TRBD1. With V trimmed by 6 bases and J by 4 bases, 3 bases remained unmatched. The germline V gene has CDR1 SQVTM and CDR2 ANQGSEA. The CDR3 covers 12 residues.

The chain uses TRBV5-1 and TRBJ2-7; TRBD2 agrees at 10 bases. The germline gives CDR1 SGHRS, CDR2 YFSETQ. J lost 3 bases, V lost 4 bases, and 4 bases had no gene match. CDR3 length: 14 residues. CDR3 DNA sequence: TGCGCCAGCAGCCCCGGACTAGCGGACTACGAGCAGTACTTC. This sequence encodes CASSPGLADYEQYF.

The V and J genes are TRBV6-4 and TRBJ1-5; weak D call: TRBD1 (5 bases). The CDR3 contains 17 residues. Trimming removed 6 bases at V and 9 bases at J, with 27 bases between. Germline-derived CDR1 and CDR2 are MRHNA and SNTAGT. The CDR3 here is CASRLLKTQGERRPQHF. CDR3 coding DNA: TGTGCCAGCAGGTTACTAAAGACCCAGGGTGAAAGGCGGCCCCAGCATTTT.

The chain combines TRBV18 with TRBJ2-3; 8 bases match TRBD1. The germline V gene has CDR1 KGHSH and CDR2 LQKENI. The CDR3 runs 16 residues. After removal of 0 bases from V and 6 bases from J, the junction contained 8 bases not matched to a gene. DNA of the CDR3: TGTGCCAGCTCACCACCATTTTCACAGGGGGAGGATACGCAGTATTTT. Translating it yields CASSPPFSQGEDTQYF.

The chain couples TRBV7-7 to TRBJ1-1, with a tentative D call TRBD1 (6 bases). The CDR3 is 14 amino acids. The V gene lost 10 bases and the J gene lost 4 bases, with 19 bases spanning the gap. Germline CDR1 and CDR2: SSHAT and FNYEAQ (reference sequence). CDR3 in DNA: TGTGCCACCGCTATATTTACAGGGAGCACTGAAGCTTTCTTT. Translating it yields CATAIFTGSTEAFF.

The J gene is TRBJ2-1, the V gene TRBV25-1, with a tentative D call TRBD2 (5 bases). The germline CDR1 and CDR2 sequences are MGHDK and SYGVNS. The CDR3 is 13 residues long. V shed 5 bases and J shed 6 bases, with 11 bases lying between them. The CDR3 spells CASSRPAVNEQFF. The CDR3 DNA reads TGTGCCAGCAGTCGGCCAGCGGTCAATGAGCAGTTCTTC.

The sample holds a few counts of this clone. J is TRBJ2-7 and V is TRBV27; D is perhaps TRBD1 or TRBD2 (5 bases each). V dropped 5 bases and J dropped 3 bases, with 11 bases sitting between them. This CDR3 is 13 amino acids long. CDR1 is MNHEY and CDR2 is SMNVEV in the germline V gene (reference sequence). CDR3 loop: CASSRDADYEQYF. Written as DNA, the CDR3 is TGTGCCAGCAGTAGGGACGCGGACTACGAGCAGTACTTC.

The chain couples TRBV29-1 to TRBJ2-7; 7 bases line up with TRBD1. There are 14 residues in the CDR3. Per germline, CDR1 SQVTM and CDR2 ANQGSEA. Germline trimming cut 2 bases from V and 3 bases from J; bases unmatched to any gene: 7. Here the CDR3 DNA reads TGCAGCGTTGAAAGAACAGGGGACAACTACGAGCAGTACTTC. Encoded protein: CSVERTGDNYEQYF.

The chain joins TRBV5-6 to TRBJ2-4, with TRBD1 as a possible D gene (6 bases). Per the germline V gene, CDR1 is SGHDT and CDR2 is YYEEEE. V was cut by 2 bases and J by 8 bases, with 20 bases left in between. CDR3 length: 16 amino acids. The CDR3 nucleotides read TGTGCCAGCAGCTTCACAGGGTTGAGTGCGGCAGACATTCAGTACTTC. This codes for CASSFTGLSAADIQYF.

The rearrangement uses TRBV29-1 and TRBJ2-2; D unresolved. This CDR3 contains 12 residues. V lost 3 bases, J lost 3 bases, and 5 bases lay in between. Germline lookup yields CDR1 SQVTM and CDR2 ANQGSEA. The CDR3 DNA reads as TGCAGCGTTGAGCCGGACACCGGGGAGCTGTTTTTT. It codes for CSVEPDTGELFF.

This clone showed up just a few times. This chain uses TRBV18 with TRBJ1-2; D is perhaps TRBD1 (5 bases). The CDR3 is 15 amino acids. The V gene's germline CDR1 is KGHSH and CDR2 LQKENI. Trimming pared 3 bases from V and 6 bases from J, leaving 17 bases between. CDR3 in amino acids: CASSPGPVYGDGYTF. The CDR3 DNA reads TGTGCCAGCTCACCGGGACCGGTCTACGGCGATGGCTACACCTTC.

This sequence joins TRBV27 and TRBJ2-1, with D perhaps TRBD1 or TRBD2 (5 bases each). Germline V gene data show CDR1 as MNHEY and CDR2 as SMNVEV (reference sequence). The CDR3 totals 14 residues. Trimming took 6 bases from V and 4 from J, leaving 13 bases between them. The CDR3 sequence is CASREGTEYNEQFF. DNA for the CDR3: TGTGCCAGCAGGGAAGGGACGGAATACAATGAGCAGTTCTTC.

The J gene is TRBJ2-7, the V gene TRBV14; the D gene is possibly TRBD1 (6 bases). Germline V gene lookup returns CDR1 SGHDN and CDR2 FVKESK. Trimming shortened V by 4 bases and J by 5 bases, and 15 bases separated the two germline ends. The CDR3 consists of 14 residues. Here the CDR3 reads CASSPVPGENEQYF. In DNA form, the CDR3 reads TGTGCCAGCAGCCCCGTACCAGGGGAGAACGAGCAGTACTTC.

The CDR3 DNA reads TGTGCCATCAGTGAGTCTTCAGGGGGCTATAATCGAAACACCATATATTTT. This translates into CAISESSGGYNRNTIYF. This chain connects TRBV10-3 to TRBJ1-3, with 8 bases fitting TRBD1. After removal of 0 bases from V and 5 bases from J, the junction contained 9 bases not matched to a gene. The germline V gene encodes CDR1 ENHRY and CDR2 SYGVKD. The CDR3 covers 17 residues.

V is TRBV28 and J is TRBJ2-7; D is ambiguous. Germline assignment: CDR1 MDHEN and CDR2 SYDVKM. The V gene lost 4 bases and the J gene lost 1 base, with 8 bases spanning the gap. CDR3 length equals 13 residues. The CDR3 loop is CASSSTASYEQYF. DNA of the CDR3: TGTGCCAGCAGTTCGACGGCTTCCTACGAGCAGTACTTC. Filled out from reference TRBV28 and TRBJ2-7, the complete variable domain reads DVKVTQSSRYLVKRTGEKVFLECVQDMDHENMFWYRQDPGLGLRLIYFSYDVKMKEKGDIPEGYSVSREKKERFSLILESASTNQTSMYLCASSSTASYEQYFGPGTRLTVT.